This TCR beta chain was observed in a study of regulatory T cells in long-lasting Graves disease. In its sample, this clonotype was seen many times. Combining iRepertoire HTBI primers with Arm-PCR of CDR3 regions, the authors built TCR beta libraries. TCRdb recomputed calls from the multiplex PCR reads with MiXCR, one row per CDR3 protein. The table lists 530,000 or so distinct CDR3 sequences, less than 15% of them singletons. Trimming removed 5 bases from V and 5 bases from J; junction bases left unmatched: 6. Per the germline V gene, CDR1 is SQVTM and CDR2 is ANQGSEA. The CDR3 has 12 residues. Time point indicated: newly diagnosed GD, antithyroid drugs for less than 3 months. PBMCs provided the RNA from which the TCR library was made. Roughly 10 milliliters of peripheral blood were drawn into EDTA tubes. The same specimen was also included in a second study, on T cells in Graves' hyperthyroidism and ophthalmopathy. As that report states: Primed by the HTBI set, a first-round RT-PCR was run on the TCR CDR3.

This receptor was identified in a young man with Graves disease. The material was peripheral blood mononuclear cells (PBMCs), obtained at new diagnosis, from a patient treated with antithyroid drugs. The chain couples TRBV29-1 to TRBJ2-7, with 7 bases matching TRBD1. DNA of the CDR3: TGCAGCGTTTCCGGGACAGTGGACGAGCAGTACTTC. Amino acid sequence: CSVSGTVDEQYF.